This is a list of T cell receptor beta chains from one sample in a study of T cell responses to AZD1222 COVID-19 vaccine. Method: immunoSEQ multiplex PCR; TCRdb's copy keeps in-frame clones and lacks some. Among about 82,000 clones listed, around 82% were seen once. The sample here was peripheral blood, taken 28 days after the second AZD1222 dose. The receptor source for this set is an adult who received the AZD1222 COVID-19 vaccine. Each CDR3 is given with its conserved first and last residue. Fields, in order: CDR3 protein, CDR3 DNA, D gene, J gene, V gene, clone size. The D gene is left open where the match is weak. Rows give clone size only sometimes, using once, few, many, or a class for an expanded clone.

CASSARGGQLYNEQFF TGTGCCAGCAGCGCCAGAGGGGGACAGCTCTACAATGAGCAGTTCTTC TRBD1 TRBJ2-1 TRBV5-8 once
CSARPYNEQFF TGCAGTGCTAGGCCCTACAATGAGCAGTTCTTC . TRBJ2-1 TRBV20-1 .
CASSLALDNEQFF TGCGCCAGCAGCTTGGCCTTAGACAATGAGCAGTTCTTC . TRBJ2-1 TRBV5-1 few
CASSLVSNEQFF TGTGCCAGCAGCTTAGTCAGCAATGAGCAGTTCTTC . TRBJ2-1 TRBV5-6 .
CSGTRGGDWVQPQHF TGCAGCGGCACGAGAGGAGGGGATTGGGTTCAGCCCCAGCATTTT . TRBJ1-5 TRBV29-1 .
CASSLEREYEQYF TGTGCCAGCAGCTTAGAACGCGAATACGAGCAGTACTTC . TRBJ2-7 TRBV7-9 few
CASSVRLAAYNEQFF TGTGCCAGTAGTGTCCGACTAGCGGCATACAATGAGCAGTTCTTC TRBD2 TRBJ2-1 TRBV19 .
CASNRDRASYNEQFF TGCGCCAGCAACAGGGACAGGGCCTCCTACAATGAGCAGTTCTTC TRBD1 TRBJ2-1 TRBV5-1 .
CASSTALLGSGELFF TGTGCCAGCAGCACTGCCCTCCTAGGATCCGGGGAGCTGTTTTTT . TRBJ2-2 TRBV5-5 few
CAWNGRGYGYTF TGTGCCTGGAACGGAAGGGGCTATGGCTACACCTTC . TRBJ1-2 TRBV30 .
CASTKAGPRNTEAFF TGTGCCAGTACTAAAGCGGGACCCCGGAACACTGAAGCTTTCTTT . TRBJ1-1 TRBV19 .
CASSLGQGNTEAFF TGTGCCAGCAGCTTGGGACAGGGGAACACTGAAGCTTTCTTT TRBD1 TRBJ1-1 TRBV7-9 .
CASSAGGTEAFF TGTGCCAGCAGCGCAGGGGGTACTGAAGCTTTCTTT TRBD1 TRBJ1-1 TRBV9 .
CASSPSDRSERPYEQYF TGTGCCAGCTCACCATCAGACCGCTCTGAGAGACCATACGAGCAGTACTTC . TRBJ2-7 TRBV18 .
CASSQVSGKETQYF TGTGCCAGCAGCCAAGTGTCGGGGAAAGAGACCCAGTACTTC . TRBJ2-5 TRBV3-1/TRBV3-2 .
CASAQTGSEKLFF TGTGCCAGCGCCCAGACAGGGAGTGAAAAACTGTTTTTT TRBD1 TRBJ1-4 TRBV7-9 .
CASSLRGAPGELFF TGTGCCAGCAGCTTACGTGGGGCACCCGGGGAGCTGTTTTTT . TRBJ2-2 TRBV7-3 once
CASSFGQGNTEAFF TGTGCCAGCAGCTTCGGACAGGGGAACACTGAAGCTTTCTTT TRBD1 TRBJ1-1 TRBV3-1/TRBV3-2 .
CASSYSSGSSYNEQFF TGTGCCAGCAGTTACTCAAGCGGGAGCTCCTACAATGAGCAGTTCTTC TRBD2 TRBJ2-1 TRBV6-5 .
CASSLATGLNYGYTF TGTGCCAGCAGCTTGGCGACAGGGCTTAACTATGGCTACACCTTC TRBD1 TRBJ1-2 TRBV5-4 .
CASSSFNWTLFGSETQYF TGTGCCAGCAGCTCCTTTAATTGGACTTTGTTCGGTTCGGAGACCCAGTACTTC . TRBJ2-5 TRBV9 .
CASSPQNLMSQVGYTF TGTGCCAGCAGCCCTCAAAACCTCATGTCACAGGTCGGCTACACCTTC . TRBJ1-2 TRBV5-4 .
CASSPSANNEQFF TGTGCCAGCTCGCCTTCCGCCAACAATGAGCAGTTCTTC . TRBJ2-1 TRBV18 .
CASSSRWGNYGYTF TGTGCCAGCAGCTCCAGGTGGGGTAACTATGGCTACACCTTC . TRBJ1-2 TRBV5-6 few
CAWNSGEYGYTF TGTGCCTGGAATTCGGGGGAGTATGGCTACACCTTC . TRBJ1-2 TRBV30 .
CSASPGTGKAHGYGYTF TGCAGTGCTAGTCCCGGGACAGGGAAGGCCCACGGCTATGGCTACACCTTC TRBD1 TRBJ1-2 TRBV20-1 .
CASSRQGLGTEAFF TGTGCCAGCAGTCGACAGGGGTTAGGGACTGAAGCTTTCTTT TRBD1 TRBJ1-1 TRBV6-5 .
CATGVQPQHF TGTGCCACAGGGGTTCAGCCCCAGCATTTT . TRBJ1-5 TRBV28 .
CASSHGRPTRETQYF TGTGCCAGCAGCCATGGACGGCCCACCAGAGAAACGCAGTATTTT . TRBJ2-3 TRBV14 .
CASSQEGRTYEQYF TGTGCCAGCAGTCAGGAGGGTAGGACCTACGAGCAGTACTTC . TRBJ2-7 TRBV27 .
CASSVEGGNGYTF TGTGCCAGCAGCGTGGAGGGGGGAAATGGCTACACCTTC . TRBJ1-2 TRBV9 .
CASSNPTTGGKLFF TGTGCCAGCAGCAATCCCACCACAGGGGGAAAACTGTTTTTT TRBD1 TRBJ1-4 TRBV7-9 .
CASSQAPVGWGNTIYF TGTGCCAGCAGCCAAGCCCCGGTGGGCTGGGGAAACACCATATATTTT . TRBJ1-3 TRBV3-1/TRBV3-2 .
CASSLSGPGSGNTIYF TGTGCCAGCAGCTTATCGGGGCCCGGCTCTGGAAACACCATATATTTT . TRBJ1-3 TRBV7-3 .
CASSPVLGQGSHEQYF TGTGCCAGCTCACCAGTTCTCGGACAGGGGAGCCACGAGCAGTACTTC TRBD1 TRBJ2-7 TRBV18 .